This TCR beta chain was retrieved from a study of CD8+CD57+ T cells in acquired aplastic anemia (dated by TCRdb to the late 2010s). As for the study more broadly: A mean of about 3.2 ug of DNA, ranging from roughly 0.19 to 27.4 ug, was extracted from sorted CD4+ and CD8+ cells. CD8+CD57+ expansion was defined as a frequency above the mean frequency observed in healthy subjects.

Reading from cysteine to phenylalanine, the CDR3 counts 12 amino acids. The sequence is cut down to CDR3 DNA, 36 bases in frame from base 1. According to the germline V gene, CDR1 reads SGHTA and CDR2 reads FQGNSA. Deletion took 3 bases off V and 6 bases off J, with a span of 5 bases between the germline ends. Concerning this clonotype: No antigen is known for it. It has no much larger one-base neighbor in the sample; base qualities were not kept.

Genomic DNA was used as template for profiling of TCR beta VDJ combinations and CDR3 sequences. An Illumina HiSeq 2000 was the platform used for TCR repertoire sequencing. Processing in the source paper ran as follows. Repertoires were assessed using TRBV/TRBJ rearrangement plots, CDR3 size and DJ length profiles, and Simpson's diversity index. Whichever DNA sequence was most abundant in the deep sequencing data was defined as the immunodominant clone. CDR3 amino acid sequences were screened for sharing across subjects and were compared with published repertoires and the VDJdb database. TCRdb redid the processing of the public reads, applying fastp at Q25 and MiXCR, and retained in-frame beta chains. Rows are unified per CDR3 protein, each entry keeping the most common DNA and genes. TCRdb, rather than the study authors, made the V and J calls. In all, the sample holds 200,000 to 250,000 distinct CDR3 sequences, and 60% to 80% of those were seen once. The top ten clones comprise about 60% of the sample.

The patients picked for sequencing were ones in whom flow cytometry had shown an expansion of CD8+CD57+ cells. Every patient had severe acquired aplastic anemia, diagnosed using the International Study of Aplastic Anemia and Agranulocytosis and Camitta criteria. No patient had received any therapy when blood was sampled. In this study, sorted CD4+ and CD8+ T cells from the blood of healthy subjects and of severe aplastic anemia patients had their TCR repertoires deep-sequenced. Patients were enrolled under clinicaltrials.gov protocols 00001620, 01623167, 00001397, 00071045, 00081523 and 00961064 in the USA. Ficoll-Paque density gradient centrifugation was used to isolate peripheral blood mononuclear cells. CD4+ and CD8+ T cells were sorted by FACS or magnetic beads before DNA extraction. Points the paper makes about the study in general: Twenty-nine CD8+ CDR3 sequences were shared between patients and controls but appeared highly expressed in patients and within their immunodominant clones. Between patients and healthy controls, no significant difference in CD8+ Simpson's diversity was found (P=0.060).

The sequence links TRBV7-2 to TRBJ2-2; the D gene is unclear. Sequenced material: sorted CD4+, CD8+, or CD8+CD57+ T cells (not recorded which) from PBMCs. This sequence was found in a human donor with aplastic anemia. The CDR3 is CASSFGAGELFF. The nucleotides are TGTGCCAGCAGCTTTGGAGCCGGGGAGCTGTTTTTT.